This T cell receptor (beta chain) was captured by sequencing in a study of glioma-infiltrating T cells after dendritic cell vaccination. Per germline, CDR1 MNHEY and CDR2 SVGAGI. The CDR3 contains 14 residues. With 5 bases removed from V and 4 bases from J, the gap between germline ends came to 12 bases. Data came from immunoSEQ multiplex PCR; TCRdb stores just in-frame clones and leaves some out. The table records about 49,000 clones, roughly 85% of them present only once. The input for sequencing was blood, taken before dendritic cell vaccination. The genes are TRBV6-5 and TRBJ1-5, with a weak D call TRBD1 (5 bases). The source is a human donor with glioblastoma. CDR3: CASSRDSQNQPQHF. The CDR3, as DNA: TGTGCCAGCAGTCGGGACTCCCAAAATCAGCCCCAGCATTTT.